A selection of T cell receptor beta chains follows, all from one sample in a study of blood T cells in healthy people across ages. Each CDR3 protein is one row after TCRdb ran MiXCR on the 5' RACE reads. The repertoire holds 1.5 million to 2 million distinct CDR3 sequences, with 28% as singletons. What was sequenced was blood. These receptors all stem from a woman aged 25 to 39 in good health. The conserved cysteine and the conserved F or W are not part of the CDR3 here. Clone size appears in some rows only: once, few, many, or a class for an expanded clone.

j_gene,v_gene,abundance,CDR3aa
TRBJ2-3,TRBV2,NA,ASSEIPSSVITDTQY
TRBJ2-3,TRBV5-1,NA,AGSPPAGSTDTQY
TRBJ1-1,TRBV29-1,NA,SVDVSNTEAF
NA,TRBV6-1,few,ASSDLPGLAVYEQY
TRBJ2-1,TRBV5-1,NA,ASSLGLARGVCDEQF
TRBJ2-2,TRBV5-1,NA,ASSIRHSRGGELF
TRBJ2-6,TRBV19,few,ASSIHRGGAGANVLT
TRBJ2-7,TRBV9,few,ASSADPGTPYEQY
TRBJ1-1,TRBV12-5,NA,ASGLVESGYGTEAF
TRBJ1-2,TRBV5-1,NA,ASSLDPSGGYT
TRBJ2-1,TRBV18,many,ASSPSSGGYNEQF
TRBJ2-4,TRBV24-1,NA,ATSSGTGGNIQY
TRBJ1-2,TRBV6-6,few,ASSSEYLGYT
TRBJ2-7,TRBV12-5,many,ASGPGQGFDEQY
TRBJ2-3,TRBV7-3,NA,ASSLMNRDTDTQY
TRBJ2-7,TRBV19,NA,ASSRAPGVREQY
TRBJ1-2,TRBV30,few,AWSSDGYT
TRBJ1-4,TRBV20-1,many,SAPGTGDEKLF
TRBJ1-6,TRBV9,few,ASSASTGSAYNSPLH
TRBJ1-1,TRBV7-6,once,ASSLKATEAF
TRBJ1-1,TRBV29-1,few,SVELYGIGTEAF
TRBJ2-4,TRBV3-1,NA,ASSQADKPSKQY
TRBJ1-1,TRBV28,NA,ASSFGGGAGSTEAF
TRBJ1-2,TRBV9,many,ASSAAGGEYGYT
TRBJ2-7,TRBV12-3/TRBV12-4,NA,ASSFSADGVGVRY
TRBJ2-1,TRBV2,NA,ASWQSNEQF
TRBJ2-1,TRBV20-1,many,SALSLNEQF
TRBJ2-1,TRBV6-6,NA,ASSPLRASGSRNEQF
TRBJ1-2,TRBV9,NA,ASSGSGRPSGYT
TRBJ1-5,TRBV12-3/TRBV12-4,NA,ASRISDQPQH
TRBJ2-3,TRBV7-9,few,ASSFRGPGTDTQY
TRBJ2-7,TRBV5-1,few,ASSSVVGTPSYEQY
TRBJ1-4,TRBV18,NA,ASSPDRPPVEKLF
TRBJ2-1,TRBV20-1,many,SARDATSGSYSSYNEQF
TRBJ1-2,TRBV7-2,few,ASSKGRDRVNYGYT
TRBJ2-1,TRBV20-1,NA,GARPVGGGNYNEQF